This T cell receptor (beta chain) was identified in a study of cytomegalovirus exposure and HLA in healthy donors. The germline V and J ends were trimmed by 4 bases and 7 bases, with 17 bases remaining between them. Germline CDR1 and CDR2: SNHLY and FYNNEI. CDR3 length: 16 residues. Use of 60 Vbeta and 13 Jbeta primers characterized the PCR. TCRdb's copy holds only in-frame clones and misses some; the assay was immunoSEQ multiplex PCR. The repertoire has about 73,000 clones, over 70% of them found once; the top ten carry 12%. The TCR originated in a man aged 70-80 years in good health and CMV-seronegative. The V gene is TRBV2, the J gene TRBJ1-6; D might be TRBD1 (5 bases). The sequencing sample was made of PBMCs. The CDR3 DNA is TGTGCCAGCAGTGTTCGGGGGGAAGGTGAGAATTCACCCCTCCACTTT. It codes for CASSVRGEGENSPLHF. The variable domain in full, completed from reference TRBV2 and TRBJ1-6, reads EPEVTQTPSHQVTQMGQEVILRCVPISNHLYFYWYRQILGQKVEFLVSFYNNEISEKSEIFDDQFSVERPDGSNFTLKIRSTKLEDSAMYFCASSVRGEGENSPLHFGNGTRLTVT.